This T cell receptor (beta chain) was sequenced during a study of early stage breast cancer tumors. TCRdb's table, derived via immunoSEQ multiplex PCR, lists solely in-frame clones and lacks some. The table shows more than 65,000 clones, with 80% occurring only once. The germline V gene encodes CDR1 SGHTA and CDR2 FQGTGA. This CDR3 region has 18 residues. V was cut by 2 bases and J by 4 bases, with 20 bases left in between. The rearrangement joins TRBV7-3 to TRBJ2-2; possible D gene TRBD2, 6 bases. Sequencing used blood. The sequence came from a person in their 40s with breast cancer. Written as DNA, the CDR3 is TGTGCCAGCAGCTTAGCCCCGATTAGCGGCCGACCCACCGGGGAGCTGTTTTTT. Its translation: CASSLAPISGRPTGELFF.